This T cell receptor (beta chain) was identified in a study of CD8 T cells in ankylosing spondylitis. Study-wide findings and caveats: CD8+ disease-linked clones were present at relatively low frequencies in blood.

TCRdb processed the 5' RACE reads anew with MiXCR; each CDR3 protein has one entry. The sample shows tens of thousands of distinct CDR3 sequences, over 9% of them seen only once. In regard to this clonotype: Its specificity is unknown.

The germline V and J ends were trimmed by 4 bases and 0 bases, with 17 bases remaining between them. This CDR3 spans 17 amino acids. The germline V gene encodes CDR1 MNHEY and CDR2 SVGAGI. The sequenced material came from blood, either unsorted or a sorted T cell fraction (not recorded which). The V gene is TRBV6-5, the J gene TRBJ2-3; D gene uncertain. This TCR derives from a male donor with ankylosing spondylitis or in good health (not recorded which). As DNA, the CDR3 is TGTGCCAGCAGTTTCCTCCCTTGGGCGGATAGCACAGATACGCAGTATTTT. Translating gives CASSFLPWADSTDTQYF.